This T cell receptor beta chain appears in the sequencing data of a study of cytomegalovirus exposure and HLA in healthy donors (dated by TCRdb to 2015 to 2018). In the study overall: The approximately 710 repertoires of the first cohort and the approximately 130 validation repertoires were produced on the same platform, according to a later analysis. The aim of the study was to test whether cataloging public T cell receptors could identify signatures of past pathogen exposure. The study combined high-throughput TCR immunosequencing, statistical association of individual TCRs with disease status, and machine learning to predict cytomegalovirus infection status. Along with the roughly 700-subject first cohort, a separate validation cohort of 120 different subjects was used. Points the paper makes about the study in general: The authors suggested that the approach could potentially be extended to other disease states and immunological phenotypes. Subsequent analysis determined that TCRs grouped into clusters in the first cohort also showed a tendency toward co-occurrence across the 120 validation repertoires, and roughly 94% of cluster scores exceeded 0. In the study, 150 to 200 TCR beta chains were listed as associated with cytomegalovirus. A few of the identified cytomegalovirus-associated TCR beta chains were confirmed in vitro to be specific for cytomegalovirus antigens. A later analysis lacked HLA typing for the validation cohort, so it scored co-occurrence in that cohort across all 120 repertoires. In both the original and validation cohorts, the classifier was reported to diagnose cytomegalovirus status with high specificity and sensitivity. Most TCR sequences were seen in very few donors, while some public TCRs were found in many individuals.

The method behind the library was the immunoSEQ multiplex PCR assay. On the study's bioinformatics: A statistical classification framework was built to diagnose cytomegalovirus status from the catalog of TCR beta chain sequences. Held by TCRdb, this immuneACCESS table contains in-frame sequences only and omits some clones. Under half of the omission traces to an unresolved V gene where checked; the cause of the rest is unknown. D and trimming were read from the DNA, whereas the V and J calls and clone size are those reported in that table. For this sample the table gives under 85,000 clones, of which approximately 93% were detected only once. The ten largest clones add up to over 2% of the sample. The CDR3 goes from the cysteine to the phenylalanine over 12 residues. The entry retains the CDR3 DNA only, 36 bases that are in frame from base 1. The CDR1 and CDR2 encoded by the germline V gene (reference sequence) are GTSNPN and SVGIG. V loses 2 bases of germline sequence and J loses 4 bases, and the interval between the two ends is 5 bases.

With respect to this clone: Its antigen remains undetermined. No quality values exist for individual bases; no much larger clone is one base distant.

Separate from the roughly 630-subject first cohort, the validation cohort of about 130 subjects was the group to which the donors belonged. Material: PBMCs. The source of this sequence is a young woman in good health and CMV-seronegative. The rearranged segments are TRBV30 and TRBJ1-4; the D gene is not confidently resolved. The CDR3 loop reads CAWSKSNEKLFF. At the DNA level, the sequence is TGTGCCTGGAGTAAGAGTAATGAAAAACTGTTTTTT.